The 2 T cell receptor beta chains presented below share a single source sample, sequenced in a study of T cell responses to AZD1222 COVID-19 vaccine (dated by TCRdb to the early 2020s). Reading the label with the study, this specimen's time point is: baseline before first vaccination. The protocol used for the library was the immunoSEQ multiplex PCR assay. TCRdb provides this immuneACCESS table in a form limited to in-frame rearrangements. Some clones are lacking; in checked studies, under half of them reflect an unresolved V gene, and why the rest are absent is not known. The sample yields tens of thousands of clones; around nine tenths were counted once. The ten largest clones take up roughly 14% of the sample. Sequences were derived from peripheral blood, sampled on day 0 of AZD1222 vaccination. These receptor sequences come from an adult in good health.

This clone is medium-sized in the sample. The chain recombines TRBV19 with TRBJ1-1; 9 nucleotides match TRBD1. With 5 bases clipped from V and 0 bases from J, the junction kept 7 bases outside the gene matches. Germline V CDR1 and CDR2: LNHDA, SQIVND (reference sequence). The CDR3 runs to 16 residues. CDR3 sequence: CASSPRQGGMNTEAFF. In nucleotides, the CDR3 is TGTGCCAGTAGTCCAAGACAGGGGGGAATGAACACTGAAGCTTTCTTT.

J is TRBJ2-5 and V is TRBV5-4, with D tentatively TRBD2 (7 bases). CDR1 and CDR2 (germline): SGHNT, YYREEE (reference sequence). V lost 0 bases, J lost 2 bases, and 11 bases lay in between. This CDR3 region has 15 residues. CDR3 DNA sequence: TGTGCCAGCAGCTTGGCCGGGGGGCGACAAGAGACCCAGTACTTC. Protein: CASSLAGGRQETQYF.